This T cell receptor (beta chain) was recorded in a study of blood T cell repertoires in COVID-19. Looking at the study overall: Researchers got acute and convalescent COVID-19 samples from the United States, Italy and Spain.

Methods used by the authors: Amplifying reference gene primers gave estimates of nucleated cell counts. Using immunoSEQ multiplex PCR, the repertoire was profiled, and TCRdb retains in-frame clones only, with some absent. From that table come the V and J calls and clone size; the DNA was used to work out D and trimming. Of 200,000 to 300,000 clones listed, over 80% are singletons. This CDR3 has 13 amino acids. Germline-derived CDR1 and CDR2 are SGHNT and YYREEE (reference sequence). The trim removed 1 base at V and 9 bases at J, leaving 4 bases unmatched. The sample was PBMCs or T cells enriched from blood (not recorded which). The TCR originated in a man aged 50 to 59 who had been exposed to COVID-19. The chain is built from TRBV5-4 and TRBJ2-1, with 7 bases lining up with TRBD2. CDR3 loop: CASSLLGGGEQFF. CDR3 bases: TGTGCCAGCAGCTTGTTGGGGGGGGGTGAGCAGTTCTTC.